The next 12 T cell receptor beta chains were all read from a single sample in a study of OX40 agonist ivuxolimab in advanced cancers. The assay was immunoSEQ multiplex PCR, and TCRdb's table has in-frame clones only and misses some. This sample has some 45,000 clones, with roughly 84% found just once. Material: CD4+ or CD8+ T cells sorted from blood, obtained in a trial of the OX40 agonist ivuxolimab. Receptors were obtained from an adult with an advanced solid tumor such as melanoma, head and neck, liver or kidney cancer.

CDR3 residues: CASSDGGTASTDTQYF. The CDR3 DNA is TGTGCCAGCAGCGACGGAGGGACAGCCAGCACAGATACGCAGTATTTT. The chain is built from TRBV5-4 and TRBJ2-3; weak D call: TRBD1 (7 bases). The CDR3 totals 16 residues. Germline loops: CDR1 SGHNT, CDR2 YYREEE (reference sequence). Trimming took 4 bases from V and 0 from J, leaving 15 bases between them.

The chain has TRBV7-8 and TRBJ1-2, with unresolved D. Germline V gene sequence: CDR1 SGHVS, CDR2 FQNEAQ. The CDR3 has 13 residues. Trimming removed 7 bases at V and 4 bases at J, with 13 bases between. The DNA for the CDR3 is TGTGCCAGCACCCAGACACCTATCTATGGCTACACCTTC. Amino acids: CASTQTPIYGYTF.

This rearrangement joins TRBV25-1 to TRBJ2-1; no clear D. CDR1 and CDR2 (germline): MGHDK, SYGVNS. The CDR3 spans 16 residues. Trimming took 2 bases from V and 1 from J, leaving 12 bases between them. The CDR3 region has the DNA TGTGCCAGCAGTGAAGATAGACTGACGTCCTACAATGAGCAGTTCTTC. Encoded protein: CASSEDRLTSYNEQFF.

The chain carries TRBV27 and TRBJ1-5, with 8 bases fitting TRBD1. The ends lost 2 bases at V and 4 bases at J; junction bases unmatched: 1. Germline values: CDR1 MNHEY, CDR2 SMNVEV (reference sequence). The length of the CDR3 is 14 residues. The CDR3 bases are TGTGCCAGCAGTTTACAGGGGGCGAATCAGCCCCAGCATTTT. It yields the protein CASSLQGANQPQHF.

CDR3 bases: TGTGCCAGCAGCTTGGAGCCGGGGGTCTACGAGCAGTACGTC. It is translated as CASSLEPGVYEQYV. The chain has TRBV5-5 and TRBJ2-7; TRBD2 is a possible D gene (6 bases). The germline CDR1 and CDR2 sequences are SGHKS and YYEKEE (reference sequence). V shed 0 bases and J shed 3 bases, with 10 bases lying between them. The CDR3 has 14 amino acids.

V and J are TRBV7-2 and TRBJ2-7, with a possible D match to TRBD2 (7 bases). The CDR3 consists of 13 residues. Germline V gene lookup returns CDR1 SGHTA and CDR2 FQGNSA. The V end lost 11 bases, the J end lost 1 base, and 15 bases lay between the germline ends. This chain's CDR3 is CAVPGGTSYEQYF. The CDR3 region has the DNA TGTGCCGTACCGGGGGGCACATCCTACGAGCAGTACTTC.

The rearrangement uses TRBV21-1 and TRBJ2-1; no DNA check was done on the table's D call, TRBD1. TRBV21-1 is termed a pseudogene. The CDR3 has 16 amino acids. CDR3 region: CASSKVDSPTHNEQFF. DNA for the CDR3: TGTGCCAGCAGCAAAGTGGACAGTCCCACCCACAATGAGCAGTTCTTC.

This chain connects TRBV11-2 to TRBJ1-4; D perhaps matches TRBD1 (5 bases). CDR1 SGHAT and CDR2 FQNNGV come from the germline V gene. V lost 0 bases and J lost 4, with 18 bases in between. CDR3 length: 18 residues. The CDR3 bases are TGTGCCAGCAGCTTAGATCCCCCCCACAGGACCCTTAATGAAAAACTGTTTTTT. Protein product: CASSLDPPHRTLNEKLFF.

The chain is built from TRBV9 and TRBJ2-1, with no clear D. Germline V lookup: CDR1 SGDLS, CDR2 YYNGEE. This CDR3 has 10 residues. The ends were cut back, 4 bases at V and 8 bases at J, with 4 bases in the middle. CDR3 DNA: TGTGCCAGCAGCTCTGATGAGCAGTTCTTC. It encodes CASSSDEQFF. Variable domain in full (rest from reference TRBV9 and TRBJ2-1): DSGVTQTPKHLITATGQRVTLRCSPRSGDLSVYWYQQSLDQGLQFLIQYYNGEERAKGNILERFSAQQFPDLHSELNLSSLELGDSALYFCASSSDEQFFGPGTRLTVL.

The chain is built from TRBV29-1 and TRBJ1-2; 7 nucleotides agree with TRBD1. Per germline, CDR1 SQVTM and CDR2 ANQGSEA. The CDR3 sequence is 13 residues long. J was trimmed by 4 bases and V by 4 bases; bases with no gene match: 6. This CDR3 is CSVAWTGVYGYTF. The CDR3 DNA reads as TGCAGCGTTGCCTGGACAGGTGTCTATGGCTACACCTTC. Filled out from reference TRBV29-1 and TRBJ1-2, the complete variable domain reads SAVISQKPSRDICQRGTSLTIQCQVDSQVTMMFWYRQQPGQSLTLIATANQGSEATYESGFVIDKFPISRPNLTFSTLTVSNMSPEDSSIYLCSVAWTGVYGYTFGSGTRLTVV.

The chain uses TRBV27 and TRBJ1-3; D possibly corresponds to TRBD1 (6 bases). The CDR3 is 14 amino acids. Germline lookup yields CDR1 MNHEY and CDR2 SMNVEV (reference sequence). V was cut by 3 bases and J by 7 bases, with 13 bases left in between. The CDR3 region has the DNA TGTGCCAGCAGTTTCGCAGGGGATAGCAACACCATATATTTT. It encodes CASSFAGDSNTIYF.

This chain links TRBV7-3 with TRBJ2-2; D tentatively reads TRBD1 or TRBD2 (5 bases each). Germline V lookup: CDR1 SGHTA, CDR2 FQGTGA. The CDR3 runs to 15 residues. Trimming removed 5 bases from V and 4 bases from J, with 14 bases in between. The CDR3 DNA reads TGTGCCAGCAGCCCCCAACTAGGGGCCACCGGGGAGCTGTTTTTT. As protein: CASSPQLGATGELFF.